This T cell receptor (beta chain) is drawn from a study of cytomegalovirus exposure and HLA in healthy donors. Study findings and constraints: In a later analysis, a missense DCLRE1C variant was linked to TCR beta V- and J-gene trimming. Most TCR sequences showed up rarely, but some public TCRs showed up in many donors.

In regard to this clone: Antigen unknown.

This PCR relied on a set of 60 Vbeta primers and 13 Jbeta primers. Produced via immunoSEQ multiplex PCR; TCRdb's table is partial and in-frame only. The table lists under 95,000 clones, 6% to 9% of them singletons, with roughly 2% in the top ten. This CDR3 has 15 residues. Germline V gene sequence: CDR1 GTSNPN, CDR2 SVGIG (reference sequence). V lost 5 bases to trimming and J lost 2 bases; unmatched junction nucleotides: 3. Material for sequencing was PBMCs. The origin of this receptor is a man aged 45-65 years in good health and CMV-seronegative. V gene TRBV30 combines with J gene TRBJ2-3, with 14 nucleotides matching TRBD2. CDR3 residues: CAWGTSGSPTDTQYF. In DNA form, the CDR3 reads TGTGCCTGGGGGACTAGCGGGAGTCCCACAGATACGCAGTATTTT.